One and the same sample provided the 9 T cell receptor beta chains below, sequenced in a study of lymphopenia after photon versus proton radiotherapy. Sequencing was performed with immunoSEQ multiplex PCR; in TCRdb, only in-frame clones are kept and a portion is missing. The table has 83,000 or so clones, 65% to 85% seen once. The specimen was peripheral blood, collected from a patient treated with proton-based radiotherapy. These receptor sequences come from a man aged 55 to 70 with pancreatic cancer.

This rearrangement joins TRBV27 to TRBJ2-3; the D gene is possibly TRBD2 (5 bases). CDR1 MNHEY and CDR2 SMNVEV come from the germline V gene (reference sequence). V gave up 2 bases and J gave up 0 bases, with 9 bases separating them. CDR3 size: 15 residues. The CDR3 sequence: CASSLQGGSTDTQYF. The CDR3 bases are TGTGCCAGCAGTTTACAAGGCGGGAGCACAGATACGCAGTATTTT.

V usage is TRBV11-2 and J usage is TRBJ2-2; TRBD1 is a possible D gene (5 bases). Germline V gene lookup returns CDR1 SGHAT and CDR2 FQNNGV. This CDR3 comprises 16 residues. The V and J ends lost 5 bases and 0 bases respectively, with 13 bases between them. The CDR3: CASSQPIQANTGELFF. The CDR3 DNA sequence: TGTGCCAGCAGCCAACCGATACAGGCGAACACCGGGGAGCTGTTTTTT.

The rearrangement links TRBV12-5 to TRBJ1-5, with 7 bases aligning to TRBD1. Germline assignment: CDR1 LGHNT and CDR2 FRNRAP. This CDR3 has 15 amino acids. With V trimmed by 0 bases and J by 5 bases, 4 bases remained unmatched. This CDR3 reads CASGLVQGTDQPQHF. The DNA for the CDR3 is TGTGCTAGTGGTTTGGTACAGGGGACTGATCAGCCCCAGCATTTT.

The chain joins TRBV7-3 to TRBJ2-1; TRBD1 matches 8 bases. Looked up from germline, CDR1 is SGHTA and CDR2 is FQGTGA. There are 16 residues in the CDR3. V shed 2 bases and J 4 bases; nucleotides not matched to a gene: 7. The DNA of the CDR3 is TGTGCCAGCAGCTTAGGCGGACAGGGTTTATACAATGAGCAGTTCTTC. As protein: CASSLGGQGLYNEQFF. Using reference TRBV7-3 and TRBJ2-1 for the parts outside the CDR3, the full variable domain is GAGVSQTPSNKVTEKGKYVELRCDPISGHTALYWYRQSLGQGPEFLIYFQGTGAADDSGLPNDRFFAVRPEGSVSTLKIQRTERGDSAVYLCASSLGGQGLYNEQFFGPGTRLTVL.

This chain links TRBV4-1 with TRBJ2-3, with D hard to call. V lost 0 bases, J lost 0 bases, and 10 bases lay in between. Looked up from germline, CDR1 is MGHRA and CDR2 is YSYEKL. The CDR3 length is 16 residues. The CDR3 region is CASSQEVAASTDTQYF. CDR3 bases: TGCGCCAGCAGCCAAGAGGTGGCGGCGAGCACAGATACGCAGTATTTT.

This chain links TRBV18 with TRBJ2-5; TRBD1 agrees at 7 bases. The CDR3 totals 15 residues. CDR1 KGHSH and CDR2 LQKENI come from the germline V gene. V was pared by 3 bases and J by 4 bases, with 8 bases of the junction left unmatched. CDR3 residues: CASSPRQGLRETQYF. CDR3 coding DNA: TGTGCCAGCTCACCCCGACAGGGATTGCGAGAGACCCAGTACTTC.

The chain uses TRBV18 and TRBJ1-1, with D possibly matching TRBD1 (5 bases). Germline V CDR1 and CDR2: KGHSH, LQKENI. CDR3 size: 14 residues. Trimming removed 2 bases from V and 1 base from J, with 8 bases in between. DNA of the CDR3: TGTGCCAGCTCACCAGGGCAGGGGAACACTGAAGCTTTCTTT. Residues: CASSPGQGNTEAFF.

This clone was seen only once. In DNA, the CDR3 is TGCGCCAGCAGCACGGGCGCAACTAATGAAAAACTGTTTTTT. This sequence encodes CASSTGATNEKLFF. The chain combines TRBV5-1 with TRBJ1-4; D is uncertain. The CDR3 runs to 14 residues. V shed 4 bases and J shed 0 bases, with 7 bases lying between them. Germline V CDR1 and CDR2: SGHRS, YFSETQ.

The rearrangement links TRBV28 to TRBJ2-7; 11 nucleotides match TRBD2. V gave up 7 bases and J gave up 0 bases; unmatched junction bases: 5. The CDR3 loop spans 15 amino acids. Per germline, CDR1 MDHEN and CDR2 SYDVKM. Written as DNA, the CDR3 is TGTGCCAGCAACCCTAGCGGGAGGAGCTCCTACGAGCAGTACTTC. It yields the protein CASNPSGRSSYEQYF.